The T cell receptor (beta chain) under discussion was sequenced for a study of cytomegalovirus exposure and HLA in healthy donors. Study-wide findings and caveats: Sequencing likely generated an artifact that appeared as a cluster of highly shared sequence variants. Later on, a genetic analysis was performed. It linked a missense variant in DCLRE1C with V- and J-gene trimming of TCR beta.

This PCR relied on a set of 60 Vbeta primers and 13 Jbeta primers. Sequencing used immunoSEQ multiplex PCR; TCRdb keeps in-frame clones, though not all of them. The profile covers about 190,000 clones, with roughly three quarters appearing a single time and 1.6% taken by the ten largest. CDR1 and CDR2 from the germline V gene are MNHNS and SASEGT. Trimming removed 7 bases from V and 2 bases from J, with 12 bases in between. The CDR3 loop spans 14 amino acids. About this clone: As yet, its antigen is unknown.

This TCR was recovered from a young woman in good health and CMV-seronegative. The genes are TRBV6-1 and TRBJ1-5; tentatively, D is TRBD1 (6 bases). Sequencing used PBMCs. The CDR3 here is CASTAAGGNQPQHF. CDR3 coding DNA: TGTGCCAGCACCGCGGCAGGGGGCAATCAGCCCCAGCATTTT.